This T cell receptor beta chain was profiled in a study of CD8 T cells in ankylosing spondylitis. Study-level results: Disease-linked clones were reportedly significantly enriched in matched ankylosing spondylitis synovial fluid. Disease-linked clones displayed a CD8+ phenotype and appeared relatively rarely in peripheral blood.

Quantitative 5'-RACE with molecular barcodes was used to make the TCR beta libraries. TCRdb recomputed calls from the 5' RACE reads with MiXCR, one row per CDR3 protein. Among about 190,000 distinct CDR3 sequences, roughly 13% were seen once, and the ten largest hold 9.5% to 12%. For this clonotype: Its antigen is currently unknown.

Sequenced input: blood, either unsorted or a sorted T cell fraction (not recorded which). This clonotype was sampled from a female donor with ankylosing spondylitis or in good health (not recorded which).

The CDR3 DNA follows: TGTGCCAGCTCACCAGAGAGCGGACCCACGGATACGCAGTATTTT. It translates to CASSPESGPTDTQYF. This chain uses TRBV18 with TRBJ2-3; D might be TRBD2 (5 bases). The CDR3 covers 15 residues. Trimming shortened V by 2 bases and J by 6 bases, and 15 bases separated the two germline ends. Germline V gene data show CDR1 as KGHSH and CDR2 as LQKENI.